Below, 2 T cell receptor beta chains from the same sample are listed, as sequenced in a study of T-cell memory formation after mild COVID-19. TCRdb analysed the 5' RACE reads with MiXCR anew, one entry per CDR3 protein. This sample has 300,000 to 400,000 distinct CDR3 sequences, with about 13% found just once. The sequenced sample was PBMCs or a T cell subset sorted from them (not recorded which). Every receptor here comes from a man between 18 and 29 years old who had mild COVID-19 (a few samples of this study predate the infection). Cell type and time point are not known.

This clonotype was counted a few times. CDR3 DNA sequence: TGTGCCAGTAGTCAAAGAGGAGGGGACATTCAGTACTTC. Its protein product is CASSQRGGDIQYF. The chain is built from TRBV19 and TRBJ2-4; D may be TRBD2 (6 bases). Germline lookup yields CDR1 LNHDA and CDR2 SQIVND (reference sequence). Trimming left V 5 bases short and J 8 bases short, with 13 bases between. The CDR3 has 13 amino acids.

There are many counts of this clonotype. In nucleotides, the CDR3 is TGTGCCAGCTCGGGGGAAATTCAGCCCCAGCATTTT. Translation: CASSGEIQPQHF. The chain combines TRBV2 with TRBJ1-5; tentatively, D is TRBD1 (5 bases). The CDR3 sequence is 12 residues long. V was clipped by 8 bases and J by 6 bases, with 11 bases between them. Germline V gene sequence: CDR1 SNHLY, CDR2 FYNNEI.